Shown below are 20 T cell receptor beta chains from a single sample sequenced in a study of blood T cell repertoires in COVID-19. Generated by immunoSEQ multiplex PCR, the TCRdb table keeps only in-frame clones and is missing some. The sample consists of 200,000 to 250,000 clones, 83% of them appearing once. Sequencing was carried out using peripheral blood. The receptors were gathered from a woman aged 30 to 39 with COVID-19, enrolled during active disease.

V and J are TRBV25-1 and TRBJ1-1; 7 nucleotides align to TRBD1. The CDR3 length is 14 residues. The trim removed 4 bases at V and 2 bases at J, leaving 4 bases unmatched. Germline V CDR1 and CDR2: MGHDK, SYGVNS. The CDR3 sequence is CASSATGQNTEAFF. The CDR3 DNA is TGTGCCAGCAGTGCGACAGGGCAAAACACTGAAGCTTTCTTT.

This clone has just one count. This sequence joins TRBV4-2 and TRBJ2-1; D is possibly TRBD2 (6 bases). V was shortened by 7 bases and J by 5 bases, with 27 bases between the two germline ends. CDR3 length: 18 residues. Looked up from germline, CDR1 is LGHNA and CDR2 is YNFKEQ. The CDR3 is CASTQPYQGGRTHNEQFF. The CDR3, as DNA: TGTGCCAGCACTCAGCCCTACCAAGGAGGGAGAACCCACAATGAGCAGTTCTTC.

This chain connects TRBV18 to TRBJ1-5, with 8 bases fitting TRBD1. In germline, CDR1 is KGHSH, CDR2 LQKENI. Unmatched junction bases numbered 4, after V lost 1 base and J lost 2 bases. There are 16 residues in the CDR3. In DNA form, the CDR3 reads TGTGCCAGCTCACCACAAGACAGGGGTGGCAATCAGCCCCAGCATTTT. This gives the protein CASSPQDRGGNQPQHF.

The chain recombines TRBV19 with TRBJ1-1, with D tentatively TRBD1 (5 bases). CDR1 and CDR2 (germline): LNHDA, SQIVND (reference sequence). V gave up 3 bases and J gave up 7 bases, with 6 bases separating them. This CDR3 is built from 11 residues. The CDR3 loop is CASSMGGEAFF. The CDR3 nucleotides read TGTGCCAGTAGTATGGGGGGTGAAGCTTTCTTT.

The V call is TRBV4-3, the J call TRBJ1-1; D remains unclear. Germline V gene sequence: CDR1 LGHNA, CDR2 YSLEER. V was clipped by 3 bases and J by 1 base, with 15 bases between them. This CDR3 contains 16 residues. CDR3 in DNA: TGCGCCAGCAGCCATCTACACTATATCGAGAACACTGAAGCTTTCTTT. The encoded protein is CASSHLHYIENTEAFF.

This chain connects TRBV9 to TRBJ2-7, with 9 bases lining up with TRBD2. CDR1 is SGDLS and CDR2 is YYNGEE in the germline V gene. The CDR3 contains 15 residues. V lost 0 bases to trimming and J lost 5 bases; unmatched junction nucleotides: 6. The CDR3 sequence is CASSVAAGGPHEQYF. CDR3 nucleotides: TGTGCCAGCAGCGTAGCGGCGGGAGGGCCCCACGAGCAGTACTTC.

The chain couples TRBV10-3 to TRBJ2-1; D may be TRBD2 (5 bases). The CDR3 consists of 13 residues. Trimming left V 0 bases short and J 12 bases short, with 12 bases between. Germline V CDR1 and CDR2: ENHRY, SYGVKD. CDR3: CAISESAGEGQFF. DNA of the CDR3: TGTGCCATCAGTGAGTCGGCCGGGGAAGGGCAGTTCTTC.

The CDR3 coding sequence is TGTGCCAGCAGCCGACTAGCGGGGGGATACTCCACAGATACGCAGTATTTT. Amino acids: CASSRLAGGYSTDTQYF. The rearrangement links TRBV4-2 to TRBJ2-3, with 13 bases fitting TRBD2. Germline values: CDR1 LGHNA, CDR2 YNFKEQ. The CDR3 contains 17 residues. V trimming: 4 bases; J trimming: 2 bases; junction bases outside the gene matches: 6.

The table lists this clone with a few counts. The CDR3 DNA is TGTGCCAGTACCCCCGGGCCAGGGCTGAACACTGAAGCTTTCTTT. Protein sequence: CASTPGPGLNTEAFF. The V call is TRBV19, the J call TRBJ1-1; maybe TRBD1 (5 bases). This CDR3 has 15 amino acids. Trimming removed 7 bases at V and 0 bases at J, with 15 bases between. Per the germline V gene, CDR1 is LNHDA and CDR2 is SQIVND (reference sequence).

This sequence joins TRBV5-4 and TRBJ2-2; TRBD1 might be the D (6 bases). Trimming took 3 bases from V and 7 from J, leaving 10 bases between them. CDR1 and CDR2 (germline): SGHNT, YYREEE (reference sequence). This CDR3 spans 13 amino acids. Here the CDR3 reads CASSSWDIGELFF. CDR3 nucleotide sequence: TGTGCCAGCAGCTCATGGGACATCGGGGAGCTGTTTTTT.

The chain is built from TRBV11-2 and TRBJ1-2; D is undetermined. Germline CDR1 and CDR2: SGHAT and FQNNGV. V gave up 4 bases and J gave up 3 bases, with 9 bases separating them. The CDR3 covers 13 residues. CDR3 sequence: CASSSLRDYGYTF. The CDR3 DNA reads TGTGCCAGCAGCTCCCTCCGGGACTATGGCTACACCTTC.

The chain carries TRBV6-2 or TRBV6-3 and TRBJ1-1, with 10 bases matching TRBD1. V was pared by 5 bases and J by 6 bases, with 9 bases of the junction left unmatched. Per germline, CDR1 MNHEY and CDR2 SVGEGT. The CDR3 extends over 15 amino acids. CDR3 coding DNA: TGTGCCAGCAGTCCACAGGGACAGGGGTTGGCTGAAGCTTTCTTT. Residues: CASSPQGQGLAEAFF.

The rearrangement uses TRBV4-3 and TRBJ1-5; possibly TRBD1 for D (5 bases). Germline CDR1 and CDR2: LGHNA and YSLEER. The V gene lost 0 bases and the J gene lost 6 bases, with 12 bases spanning the gap. The CDR3 is 15 amino acids. The CDR3 here is CASSQDVGASQPQHF. For the CDR3, the DNA is TGCGCCAGCAGCCAAGATGTAGGGGCGAGTCAGCCCCAGCATTTT.

V usage is TRBV27 and J usage is TRBJ1-5; 10 nucleotides agree with TRBD1. The CDR3 extends over 16 amino acids. From germline, CDR1 is MNHEY and CDR2 SMNVEV (reference sequence). Unmatched junction bases numbered 8, after V lost 3 bases and J lost 6 bases. The CDR3 region has the DNA TGTGCCAGCAGTTTCTCCGGGACAGGGGCAACTCAGCCCCAGCATTTT. Protein product: CASSFSGTGATQPQHF.

This chain uses TRBV30 with TRBJ1-1; tentative D call: TRBD1 (5 bases). The V gene's germline CDR1 is GTSNPN and CDR2 SVGIG (reference sequence). The CDR3 extends over 12 amino acids. Trimming stripped 4 bases from V and 8 bases from J, with 14 bases between. The CDR3 protein is CAWTGGGVEAFF. CDR3 sequence (DNA): TGTGCCTGGACCGGTGGAGGGGTGGAAGCTTTCTTT.

The CDR3 protein is CASSSSGTGGRETQYF. The DNA of the CDR3 is TGTGCCAGCAGCTCCTCTGGGACAGGGGGAAGAGAGACCCAGTACTTC. The gene calls are TRBV7-6 and TRBJ2-5; TRBD1 aligns across 11 bases. This CDR3 spans 16 amino acids. The germline V gene has CDR1 SGHVS and CDR2 FNYEAQ. The junction had 8 bases not matched to a gene; V was cut back by 4 bases and J by 4 bases.

The gene calls are TRBV6-5 and TRBJ1-5, with 10 bases matching TRBD1. The germline gives CDR1 MNHEY, CDR2 SVGAGI. The CDR3 is 14 residues long. After removal of 4 bases from V and 7 bases from J, the junction contained 4 bases not matched to a gene. CDR3 sequence: CASSWDRGNQPQHF. DNA of the CDR3: TGTGCCAGCAGTTGGGACAGGGGAAACCAGCCCCAGCATTTT.

CDR3: CASSSPRQGNTEAFF. The CDR3 coding sequence is TGTGCCAGCAGTTCACCACGACAGGGAAACACTGAAGCTTTCTTT. J is TRBJ1-1 and V is TRBV28, with TRBD1 matching 7 bases. CDR1 and CDR2 from the germline V gene are MDHEN and SYDVKM. Trimming at V came to 4 bases and at J to 2 bases, leaving 7 bases not matched to a gene. The CDR3 sequence is 15 residues long. Full variable domain (rest looked up from reference TRBV28 and TRBJ1-1): DVKVTQSSRYLVKRTGEKVFLECVQDMDHENMFWYRQDPGLGLRLIYFSYDVKMKEKGDIPEGYSVSREKKERFSLILESASTNQTSMYLCASSSPRQGNTEAFFGQGTRLTVV.

The chain combines TRBV5-4 with TRBJ2-5; D perhaps matches TRBD2 (7 bases). The V gene's germline CDR1 is SGHNT and CDR2 YYREEE (reference sequence). Trimming shortened V by 4 bases and J by 3 bases, and 22 bases separated the two germline ends. The CDR3 is 17 residues long. CDR3 nucleotide sequence: TGTGCCAGCAGCACCCGGGGGCGGGGGTTCGGGGAAGAGACCCAGTACTTC. Translating it yields CASSTRGRGFGEETQYF. The whole variable domain, remainder taken from reference TRBV5-4 and TRBJ2-5, is ETGVTQSPTHLIKTRGQQVTLRCSSQSGHNTVSWYQQALGQGPQFIFQYYREEENGRGNFPPRFSGLQFPNYSSELNVNALELDDSALYLCASSTRGRGFGEETQYFGPGTRLLVL.

This clone has just one count. The CDR3 nucleotides are TGTGCCAGCAGTTTATCCACAGGGAAATCGACTGAAGCTTTCTTT. Its translation is CASSLSTGKSTEAFF. The chain has TRBV6-5 and TRBJ1-1; possibly TRBD1 for D (6 bases). The CDR3 length is 15 residues. Trimming removed 4 bases at V and 5 bases at J, with 17 bases between. Per the germline V gene, CDR1 is MNHEY and CDR2 is SVGAGI.